This TCR beta chain stems from a study of shared clonotypes between healthy human individuals. The overall study: CD4 naive and memory got three plates each, CD8 naive two, CD8 memory one. Study conclusions and caveats: Generation probability values for non-shared clonotypes were lower than those for clonotypes shared by all four donors.

A remark on this clone: Antigen: not known.

CDR3 length: 15 residues. Germline assignment: CDR1 SGHRS and CDR2 YFSETQ. V was trimmed by 4 bases and J by 7 bases, leaving 21 bases between them. On sorted subsets, replicate PCRs used approximately 190 ng DNA, or 30,000 or so T cell genomes. Source study methods: With immunoSEQ giving junction-only sequences and no quality scores, filtering differed. The protocol was immunoSEQ multiplex PCR, while the TCRdb copy is restricted to in-frame clones and leaves out a portion. That table gives V, J and clone size, and the DNA gave D and trimming. Of roughly 2.6 million clones listed, 90% to 95% are singletons.

The sequence derives from a man aged 18-30 years in good health. The genes are TRBV5-1 and TRBJ2-7; D possibly corresponds to TRBD1 (5 bases). The sample comprised naive CD4+ T cells sorted from blood. Subset denoted: CD45RA+ positively selected. In DNA form, the CDR3 reads TGCGCCAGCAGCGGGCAGTCGACAGACCTACGGGAGCAGTACTTC. Translating it yields CASSGQSTDLREQYF.